The entry that follows covers one T cell receptor (beta chain) sequence. These data belong to a study of cytomegalovirus exposure and HLA in healthy donors. Researchers ran the PCR with 60 Vbeta and 13 Jbeta primers. Assay used: immunoSEQ multiplex PCR; TCRdb lists only in-frame clones, some missing. The repertoire holds 150,000 to 200,000 clones, approximately 78% seen once, with 0.96% in the top ten. V shed 4 bases, J shed 5 bases, and the junction held 6 bases outside the gene matches. From germline, CDR1 is MRHNA and CDR2 SNTAGT. The CDR3 loop spans 15 amino acids. Source material: PBMCs. The rearrangement links TRBV6-4 to TRBJ2-1, with TRBD2 matching 9 bases. The source is a girl between 2 and 10 years old in good health and CMV-seropositive. The chain's CDR3 is CASSGDSGSNNEQFF. CDR3 nucleotides: TGTGCCAGCAGTGGGGATAGCGGGAGCAACAATGAGCAGTTCTTC.